One sample yielded the 22 T cell receptor beta chains listed below, sequenced in a study of blood T cell repertoires in COVID-19. Clones were sequenced by immunoSEQ multiplex PCR, and TCRdb holds only the in-frame ones, with some missing. The table shows approximately 73,000 clones, with about 80% occurring only once. The sequenced sample consisted of peripheral blood. These receptors were obtained from a woman between 65 and 79 years old with acute or convalescent COVID-19.

The chain combines TRBV3-1 (or the pseudogene TRBV3-2) with TRBJ1-3, with a weak D call TRBD1 (6 bases). Trimming removed 5 bases from V and 1 base from J, with 12 bases in between. Germline V gene data show CDR1 as LGHDT and CDR2 as YNNKEL (reference sequence). The CDR3 is made up of 15 amino acids. DNA of the CDR3: TGTGCCAGCAGCTTACAGGGCATTTCTGGAAACACCATATATTTT. Translating gives CASSLQGISGNTIYF.

This rearrangement joins TRBV6-5 to TRBJ2-2, with 7 nucleotides matching TRBD2. Germline V gene sequence: CDR1 MNHEY, CDR2 SVGAGI. Germline trimming cut 0 bases from V and 6 bases from J; bases unmatched to any gene: 7. The CDR3 runs to 16 residues. This CDR3 is CASSYSAGESSGELFF. For the CDR3, the DNA is TGTGCCAGCAGTTACTCGGCGGGAGAAAGCTCCGGGGAGCTGTTTTTT.

The rearrangement joins TRBV28 to TRBJ2-1, with 12 bases matching TRBD1. The CDR3 runs to 16 residues. V was clipped by 5 bases and J by 8 bases; unmatched bases: 10. Germline lookup yields CDR1 MDHEN and CDR2 SYDVKM. The CDR3 nucleotides read TGTGCCAGCAGTGATCCGGGACAGGGGGCTAGGGATGAGCAGTTCTTC. Translation: CASSDPGQGARDEQFF.

This chain links TRBV3-1 (or the pseudogene TRBV3-2) with TRBJ1-5; D remains ambiguous. The V and J ends lost 0 bases and 7 bases respectively, with 7 bases between them. Germline V gene data show CDR1 as LGHDT and CDR2 as YNNKEL (reference sequence). This CDR3 spans 13 amino acids. Written as DNA, the CDR3 is TGTGCCAGCAGCCAAGATATCGTCCAGCCCCAGCATTTT. Translated: CASSQDIVQPQHF.

This chain uses TRBV5-1 with TRBJ2-5; 8 nucleotides align to TRBD2. Germline-derived CDR1 and CDR2 are SGHRS and YFSETQ. The CDR3 consists of 16 residues. Trimming cost V 1 base and J 0 bases; bases outside gene matches: 5. This CDR3 reads CASSLISGTYQETQYF. The DNA of the CDR3 is TGCGCCAGCAGCTTGATTAGCGGGACGTACCAAGAGACCCAGTACTTC.

This chain connects TRBV16 to TRBJ1-6, with 8 bases aligning to TRBD1. The germline gives CDR1 KGHSY, CDR2 FQNENV. J was trimmed by 10 bases and V by 4 bases; bases with no gene match: 12. The CDR3 has 16 amino acids. CDR3 protein: CASSPTRDRLRSPLHF. The CDR3 DNA reads as TGTGCCAGCAGCCCCACCCGGGACAGGCTTCGCTCACCCCTCCACTTT.

J is TRBJ1-6 and V is TRBV7-9; the D gene is possibly TRBD1 (5 bases). The CDR3 contains 14 residues. The V end lost 3 bases, the J end lost 7 bases, and 10 bases lay between the germline ends. Germline CDR1 is SEHNR and CDR2 is FQNEAQ (reference sequence). CDR3 loop: CASSFGAGNSPLHF. The CDR3 bases are TGTGCCAGCAGCTTTGGGGCAGGGAATTCACCCCTCCACTTT.

This chain uses TRBV7-8 with TRBJ1-5; D is unresolved. The V end was cut by 4 bases, the J end by 2 bases, with 9 bases between. The CDR3 length is 14 residues. Germline CDR1 and CDR2: SGHVS and FQNEAQ. The CDR3 region has the DNA TGTGCCAGCAGCTCACTCGGGGGCAATCAGCCCCAGCATTTT. Translated, it gives CASSSLGGNQPQHF.

This clone was seen once. This chain uses TRBV21-1 with TRBJ1-5; the table gives TRBD1 as D, unverified against the DNA. TRBV21-1 is assigned pseudogene status. The length of the CDR3 is 17 residues. This CDR3 reads CASSTPAGTDLNQPQHF. The CDR3, as DNA: TGTGCCAGCAGCACTCCTGCCGGGACAGACCTCAATCAGCCCCAGCATTTT.

The rearrangement uses TRBV5-1 and TRBJ2-2; 10 nucleotides agree with TRBD2. Germline assignment: CDR1 SGHRS and CDR2 YFSETQ. V shed 6 bases and J 5 bases; nucleotides not matched to a gene: 4. The CDR3 spans 14 residues. This CDR3 reads CASTATSGTGELFF. The CDR3 DNA sequence: TGCGCCAGCACAGCGACTAGCGGGACCGGGGAGCTGTTTTTT. Combining the CDR3 with reference TRBV5-1 and TRBJ2-2 gives the whole variable domain KAGVTQTPRYLIKTRGQQVTLSCSPISGHRSVSWYQQTPGQGLQFLFEYFSETQRNKGNFPGRFSGRQFSNSRSEMNVSTLELGDSALYLCASTATSGTGELFFGEGSRLTVL.

The chain is built from TRBV4-3 and TRBJ1-2, with TRBD1 matching 10 bases. Germline V gives CDR1 LGHNA, CDR2 YSLEER. V trimming: 4 bases; J trimming: 3 bases; junction bases outside the gene matches: 5. The CDR3 runs to 15 residues. The CDR3 bases are TGCGCCAGCAGCCCTAGAGGGACAGGGGACTATGGCTACACCTTC. Its translation: CASSPRGTGDYGYTF.

The chain has TRBV25-1 and TRBJ1-1; 7 bases agree with TRBD1. V shed 3 bases, J shed 6 bases, and the junction held 7 bases outside the gene matches. The germline gives CDR1 MGHDK, CDR2 SYGVNS. The CDR3 consists of 14 residues. CDR3 coding DNA: TGTGCCAGCAGTGACACGGACAGGCTTCCTGAAGCTTTCTTT. It encodes CASSDTDRLPEAFF. Drawing the rest from reference TRBV25-1 and TRBJ1-1, the complete variable domain is EADIYQTPRYLVIGTGKKITLECSQTMGHDKMYWYQQDPGMELHLIHYSYGVNSTEKGDLSSESTVSRIRTEHFPLTLESARPSHTSQYLCASSDTDRLPEAFFGQGTRLTVV.

This chain links TRBV15 with TRBJ1-3, with D perhaps matching TRBD1 (5 bases). Germline V gene data show CDR1 as LNHNV and CDR2 as YYDKDF (reference sequence). The CDR3 loop spans 16 amino acids. The ends were cut back, 0 bases at V and 2 bases at J, with 11 bases in the middle. CDR3: CATSRDRGAAGNTIYF. CDR3 nucleotide sequence: TGTGCCACCAGCAGAGATAGGGGTGCGGCTGGAAACACCATATATTTT.

The chain recombines TRBV28 with TRBJ1-5; D unresolved. The CDR3 runs to 14 residues. The germline V gene has CDR1 MDHEN and CDR2 SYDVKM. Trimming cost V 5 bases and J 6 bases, with 14 bases left between them. As DNA, the CDR3 is TGTGCCAGCAGTCACTACCGTATGGGTCAGCCCCAGCATTTT. Encoded protein: CASSHYRMGQPQHF.

The chain recombines TRBV10-3 with TRBJ2-5; the D gene is possibly TRBD2 (7 bases). From germline, CDR1 is ENHRY and CDR2 SYGVKD. CDR3 length: 13 residues. V gave up 5 bases and J gave up 3 bases, with 10 bases separating them. CDR3 region: CAISKGGEETQYF. The DNA for the CDR3 is TGTGCCATCAGTAAGGGGGGGGAAGAGACCCAGTACTTC.

The V and J genes are TRBV7-9 and TRBJ2-3; TRBD1 agrees at 9 bases. The germline V gene encodes CDR1 SEHNR and CDR2 FQNEAQ (reference sequence). The J segment lost 4 bases and the V segment lost 8 bases, leaving 1 base of the junction unmatched. The CDR3 has 12 residues. DNA of the CDR3: TGTGCCAGCGGACAGGGGTCAGATACGCAGTATTTT. It codes for CASGQGSDTQYF.

The chain links TRBV9 to TRBJ2-2, with D possibly matching TRBD1 (6 bases). Germline values: CDR1 SGDLS, CDR2 YYNGEE. CDR3 length: 15 amino acids. Trimming took 0 bases from V and 7 from J, leaving 13 bases between them. The CDR3 is CASSVDRDLGGELFF. The CDR3 DNA reads as TGTGCCAGCAGCGTAGACAGGGATCTAGGCGGGGAGCTGTTTTTT.

The chain couples TRBV28 to TRBJ1-3; tentative D call: TRBD1 (5 bases). The CDR3 has 15 residues. CDR1 is MDHEN and CDR2 is SYDVKM in the germline V gene. V was trimmed by 8 bases and J by 2 bases, leaving 16 bases between them. The CDR3, as DNA: TGTGCCAGCGTGGGGGGGTTTTTGGCTGGAAACACCATATATTTT. Translation gives CASVGGFLAGNTIYF. The whole variable domain, remainder taken from reference TRBV28 and TRBJ1-3, is DVKVTQSSRYLVKRTGEKVFLECVQDMDHENMFWYRQDPGLGLRLIYFSYDVKMKEKGDIPEGYSVSREKKERFSLILESASTNQTSMYLCASVGGFLAGNTIYFGEGSWLTVV.

The chain links TRBV12-3 or TRBV12-4 to TRBJ1-2; 11 bases are a match to TRBD1. V trimming: 7 bases; J trimming: 8 bases; junction bases outside the gene matches: 6. The CDR3 covers 13 residues. For the CDR3, the DNA is TGTGCCAGCACCACGGACAGGGGGCAAGGCTACACCTTC. Translating it yields CASTTDRGQGYTF.

CDR3 sequence reads: CASSMRGYEQYF. The CDR3 DNA reads TGTGCCAGCAGCATGCGGGGGTACGAGCAGTACTTC. The genes are TRBV14 and TRBJ2-7; TRBD2 aligns across 7 bases. This CDR3 region has 12 residues. V dropped 5 bases and J dropped 4; count of bases not matched to a gene: 2. CDR1 is SGHDN and CDR2 is FVKESK in the germline V gene.

The chain links TRBV7-8 to TRBJ1-1; the match to TRBD1 covers 7 bases. V trimming: 3 bases; J trimming: 7 bases; junction bases outside the gene matches: 5. Germline loops: CDR1 SGHVS, CDR2 FQNEAQ. The CDR3 is made up of 13 amino acids. DNA for the CDR3: TGTGCCAGCAGCTTGACAGGGAATTATGAAGCTTTCTTT. Its protein is CASSLTGNYEAFF.

The V and J genes are TRBV4-1 and TRBJ2-1, with D perhaps TRBD1 (6 bases). Trimming stripped 1 base from V and 0 bases from J, with 10 bases between. CDR1 is MGHRA, CDR2 YSYEKL, per germline. CDR3 length equals 16 residues. The CDR3 bases are TGCGCCAGCAGCCAAGCGAGGGGGAACTCCTACAATGAGCAGTTCTTC. Its protein is CASSQARGNSYNEQFF.